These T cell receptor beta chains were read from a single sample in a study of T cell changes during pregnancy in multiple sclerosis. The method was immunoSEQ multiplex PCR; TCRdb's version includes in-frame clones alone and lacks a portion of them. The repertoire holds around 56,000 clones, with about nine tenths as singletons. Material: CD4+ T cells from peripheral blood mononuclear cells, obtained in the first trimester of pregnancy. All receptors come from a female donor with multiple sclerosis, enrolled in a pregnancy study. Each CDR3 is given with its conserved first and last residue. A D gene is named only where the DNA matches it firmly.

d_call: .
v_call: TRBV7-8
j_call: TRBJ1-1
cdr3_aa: CASSSLVRNRVNTEAFF
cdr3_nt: TGTGCCAGCAGCTCCCTTGTAAGGAACAGGGTTAACACTGAAGCTTTCTTT

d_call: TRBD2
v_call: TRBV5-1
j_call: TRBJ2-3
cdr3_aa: CASSLLGGGTDTQYF
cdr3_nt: TGCGCCAGCAGCCTGTTGGGGGGGGGCACAGATACGCAGTATTTT

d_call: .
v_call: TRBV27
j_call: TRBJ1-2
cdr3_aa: CASSPGQYGYTF
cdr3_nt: TGTGCCAGCAGTCCCGGACAGTATGGCTACACCTTC

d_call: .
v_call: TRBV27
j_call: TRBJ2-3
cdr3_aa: CASSLRPRPGGTDTQYF
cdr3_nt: TGTGCCAGCAGTTTGAGACCCCGACCCGGAGGCACAGATACGCAGTATTTT

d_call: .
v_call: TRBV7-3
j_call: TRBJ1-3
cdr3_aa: CASSLLHRTIFGNTIYF
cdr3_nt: TGTGCCAGCAGCTTATTACATCGGACTATCTTTGGAAACACCATATATTTT

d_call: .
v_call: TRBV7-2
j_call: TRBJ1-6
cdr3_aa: CASSPPPIWSSYNSPLHF
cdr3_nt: TGTGCCAGCAGTCCCCCCCCCATTTGGAGCTCCTATAATTCACCCCTCCACTTT

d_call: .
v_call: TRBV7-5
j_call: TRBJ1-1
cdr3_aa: CARSLKGVTNTEAFF
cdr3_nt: TGTGCCAGAAGCTTAAAGGGGGTGACGAACACTGAAGCTTTCTTT

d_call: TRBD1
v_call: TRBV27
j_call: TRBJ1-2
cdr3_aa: CASSGQGRMYGYTF
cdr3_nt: TGTGCCAGCAGTGGACAGGGCAGGATGTATGGCTACACCTTC

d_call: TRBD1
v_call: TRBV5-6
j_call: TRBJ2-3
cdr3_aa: CASSLDRVEDTQYF
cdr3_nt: TGTGCCAGCAGCCTCGACAGGGTTGAGGATACGCAGTATTTT

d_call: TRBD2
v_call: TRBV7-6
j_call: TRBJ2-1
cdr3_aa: CASSTREASLAGGSPSYNEQFF
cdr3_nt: TGTGCCAGCAGTACCCGCGAGGCGAGTCTAGCGGGGGGATCCCCCAGTTACAATGAGCAGTTCTTC

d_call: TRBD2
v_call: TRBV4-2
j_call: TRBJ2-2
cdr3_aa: CASSRGPSGGNTGELFF
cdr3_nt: TGTGCCAGCAGCCGAGGTCCTAGCGGGGGGAACACCGGGGAGCTGTTTTTT

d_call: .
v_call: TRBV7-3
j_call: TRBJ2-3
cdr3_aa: CASSFQNTDTQYF
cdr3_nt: TGTGCCAGCAGCTTCCAGAACACAGATACGCAGTATTTT

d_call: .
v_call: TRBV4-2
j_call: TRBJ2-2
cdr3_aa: CASSQQVTGELFF
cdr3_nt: TGTGCCAGCAGCCAACAGGTCACCGGGGAGCTGTTTTTT

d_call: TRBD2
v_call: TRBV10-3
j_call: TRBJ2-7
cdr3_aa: CAISGGRIYNYEQYF
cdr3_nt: TGTGCCATCAGCGGGGGGAGGATCTACAACTACGAGCAGTACTTC

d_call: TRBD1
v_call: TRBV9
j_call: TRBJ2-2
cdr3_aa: CASSVRQGSNTGELFF
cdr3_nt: TGTGCCAGCAGCGTGCGACAGGGGTCGAACACCGGGGAGCTGTTTTTT

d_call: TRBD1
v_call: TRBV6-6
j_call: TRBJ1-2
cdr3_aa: CASRPTGTYGYTF
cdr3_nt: TGTGCCAGCAGGCCGACAGGGACTTATGGCTACACCTTC

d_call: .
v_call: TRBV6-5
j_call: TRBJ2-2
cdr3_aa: CASLSNWAGPGELFF
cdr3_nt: TGTGCCAGCTTGTCGAACTGGGCCGGTCCCGGGGAGCTGTTTTTT

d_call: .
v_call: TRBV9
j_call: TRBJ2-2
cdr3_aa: CASNDRSNTGELFF
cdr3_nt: TGTGCCAGCAATGACAGATCGAACACCGGGGAGCTGTTTTTT

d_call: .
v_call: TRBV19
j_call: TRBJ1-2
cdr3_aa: CASSILWRAQGYTF
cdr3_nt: TGTGCCAGTAGTATCCTATGGAGGGCGCAAGGCTACACCTTC

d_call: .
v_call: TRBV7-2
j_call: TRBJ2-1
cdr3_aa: CASSSRWGDEQFF
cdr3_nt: TGTGCCAGCAGCTCCCGGTGGGGGGATGAGCAGTTCTTC

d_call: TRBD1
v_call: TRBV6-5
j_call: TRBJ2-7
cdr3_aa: CASSSNSQGAREQYF
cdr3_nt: TGTGCCAGCAGTTCCAATTCGCAGGGGGCGCGAGAGCAGTACTTC

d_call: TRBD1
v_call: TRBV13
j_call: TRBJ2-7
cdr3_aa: CASSSGQGDYEQYF
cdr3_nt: TGTGCCAGCAGCTCGGGACAGGGGGACTACGAGCAGTACTTC

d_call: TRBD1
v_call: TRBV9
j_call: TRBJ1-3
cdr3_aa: CASGQGVLGNTIYF
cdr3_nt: TGTGCCAGCGGACAGGGGGTGCTTGGAAACACCATATATTTT

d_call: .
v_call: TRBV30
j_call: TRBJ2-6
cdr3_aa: CGGDSPSSGANVLTF
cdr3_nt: TGTGGGGGCGACAGCCCAAGCTCTGGGGCCAACGTCCTGACTTTC